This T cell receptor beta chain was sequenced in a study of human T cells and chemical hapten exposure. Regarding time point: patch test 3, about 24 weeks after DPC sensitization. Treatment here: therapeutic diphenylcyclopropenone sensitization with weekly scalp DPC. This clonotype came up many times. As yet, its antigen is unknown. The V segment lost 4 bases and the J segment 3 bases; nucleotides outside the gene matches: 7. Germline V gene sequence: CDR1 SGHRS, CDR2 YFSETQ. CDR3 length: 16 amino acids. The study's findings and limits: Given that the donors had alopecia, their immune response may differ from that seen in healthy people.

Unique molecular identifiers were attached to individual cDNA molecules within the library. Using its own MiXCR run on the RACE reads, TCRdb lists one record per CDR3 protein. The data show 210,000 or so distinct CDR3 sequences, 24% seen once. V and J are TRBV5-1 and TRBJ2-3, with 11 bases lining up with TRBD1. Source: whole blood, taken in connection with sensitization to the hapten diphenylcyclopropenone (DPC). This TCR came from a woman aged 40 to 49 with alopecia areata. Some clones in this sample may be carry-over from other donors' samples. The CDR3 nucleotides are TGCGCCAGCAGCCTCAGGACAGGGGGCCCGACAGATACGCAGTATTTT. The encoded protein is CASSLRTGGPTDTQYF.